These 2 T cell receptor beta chains came from one sample sequenced in a study of CD8+ T cells in alopecia areata. RNA was extracted and reverse transcribed into cDNA as the sequencing template. Measured with immunoSEQ multiplex PCR; TCRdb has only the in-frame clones, and not every one. The sample includes 270,000 or so clones, none of them occurring once. Cells pooled from cutaneous lymph nodes were sorted on CD4, CD8alpha, NKG2D, NKG2ACE and other markers. The sample was CD4+ T cells sorted from a lymph node. The receptor set was obtained from a C3H/HeJ mouse with alopecia areata. As its MHC haplotype, the strain has H2-k.

As concerns this clone: The genes are named according to mouse. The read comes to an end 4 residues before the CDR3 does, leaving the germline J gene to fill in the end. The chain recombines TRBV13-2 with TRBJ2-3; possible D gene TRBD1, 6 bases. Trimming stripped 3 bases from V and 0 bases from J, with 11 bases between. Germline V gene data show CDR1 as NNHNN and CDR2 as SYGAGS (reference sequence). This CDR3 comprises 15 residues. The DNA read from the CDR3 is TGTGCCAGCGGTGGCGGACAGACTAGTGCAGAA. Protein product: CASGGGQTSAE. The full CDR3 protein is CASGGGQTSAETLYF.

Comment on this clone: Genes and germline come from the mouse. The sequenced fragment ends 4 residues before the CDR3 boundary, so the rest is inferred from the germline J gene. The chain joins TRBV19 to TRBJ2-3, with 14 positions matching TRBD2. Germline CDR1 FNHDT, CDR2 SITEND (reference sequence). V lost 2 bases, J lost 1 base, and 9 bases stayed unmatched. The CDR3 extends over 19 amino acids. Partial CDR3 DNA: TGTGCCAGCAGTATTCCTTTGGGACTGGGGGGGCGCGGTGCAGAA. It encodes CASSIPLGLGGRGAE. The full CDR3 reads CASSIPLGLGGRGAETLYF.